This T cell receptor beta chain was obtained from a study of T cell therapy after organ transplantation. The sample's time point: 4-8 weeks after completion of therapy. Looked up from germline, CDR1 is MNHEY and CDR2 is SVGAGI. The CDR3 loop spans 12 amino acids. Generated by immunoSEQ multiplex PCR, the TCRdb table keeps only in-frame clones and is missing some. The repertoire includes approximately 3,600 clones, around two thirds of them detected once, and 38% sits in the top ten. This clone was counted a few times. Its specificity is not known. Germline is not matched at one junction end, which may reflect a read error.

The specimen comprised CD8+ T cells from blood, sampled after autologous CMV-specific T cell therapy. The chain couples TRBV6-5 to TRBJ1-2; no clear D. This TCR was recovered from a human patient who had received a solid organ transplant and had CMV disease. Some T cells here may be from the graft donor. The CDR3 region has the DNA TGCGCCAGCAGTGAGTACCCATATGGCTACACCTTC. Amino acids: CASSEYPYGYTF.